Detailed here is one T cell receptor beta chain. No antigen is known for it. The data derive from a study of monozygotic twins with inflammatory bowel disease (dated by TCRdb to between 2018 and 2021). Study-level background: The full study comprised 28 monozygotic twin pairs: nine German pairs (four IBD-concordant, five IBD-discordant) and 19 IBD-discordant Danish pairs. Within discordant pairs, disease-associated traits were sought mainly by comparing IBD patients with their genetically identical healthy co-twins. Each individual had, on average, about 151 000 unique TCRalpha sequences and 181 000 unique TCRbeta sequences available for analysis.

Overall study results and their limits: No single strong signal or clonotype linked to IBD turned up in the results, so the idea that one exists was not supported. Repertoire similarity did not differ between concordant and discordant twins, possibly due to limited statistical power. Because patients received different immunosuppressive treatments, the repertoires may have picked up extra background noise and variability between individuals. The analysis was unable to tell apart different T cell subtypes. Compared with healthy twins, IBD patients shared fewer clonotypes with other individuals, and the difference was most pronounced in patients with signs of disease activity. TCRbeta repertoire diversity, by inverse Simpson index, was decreased in IBD patients compared with their healthy co-twins.

An approximately 2.5 ml peripheral blood sample was drawn into PAXgene tubes per donor and stored at -80°C. Total RNA was isolated from whole blood with the PAXgene blood miRNA kit on an automated QIAcube, without T cell sorting. Peripheral blood from monozygotic twin pairs who were concordant or discordant for inflammatory bowel disease underwent deep TCRalpha and TCRbeta repertoire profiling using unique molecular barcoding. Smoking habits were recorded for all twin pairs, with individuals classified as current, former or never smokers. The CDR3, cysteine through phenylalanine, is 14 amino acids long. DNA for this receptor is not on file. The library was made by 5' RACE. For each TCR library, 3,000 to 4,000 ng of total RNA was used. For each sample, cDNA synthesis with SMARTScribe reverse transcriptase was split into eight separate reactions. During cDNA synthesis, template switching introduced unique molecular identifiers that contained a 6-nucleotide sample barcode. TCRalpha and TCRbeta cDNA was amplified by two nested PCRs of 16 and 9 cycles, with bead purification after each PCR. Before amplification, the cDNA was treated with uracil DNA-glycosylase and purified using the QIAquick PCR purification kit. The second PCR added Illumina TruSeq-compatible adapters along with sample-specific barcodes. Library quality and concentration were assessed using TapeStation and Qubit, and 4.5 to 6.5 ng of each library was pooled. Sequencing of pooled libraries was carried out on an Illumina HiSeq2500 single-index Rapid Run using 2 x 100 bp reads and custom sequencing primers. The authors processed their data as follows. UMI-based consensus assembly with MiGEC version 1.2.6 was used to correct PCR and sequencing errors. MiXCR version 2.1.1 was used for V(D)J alignment, clonotype assembly and CDR3 extraction. Gene usage, clonotype sharing and MAIT/NKT TCR abundance were normalised by analysing the top 1000, 10 000 and 20 000 clonotypes per sample. Diversity was computed as the inverse Simpson index with the vegan R package after downsampling to 27 000 UMIs. Paired Mann-Whitney U tests were applied to discordant twin pairs, and Benjamini-Hochberg correction was used for multiple testing. TCRdb reprocessed the reads into one record per CDR3 protein sequence, lacking DNA. These V and J calls derive from TCRdb rather than the authors' analysis. The sample's own table lists approximately 420,000 distinct CDR3 sequences. The ten largest account for 2% to 3% of the sample.

Sequenced input: blood. The receptor chain draws on TRBV12-3 or TRBV12-4 and TRBJ2-2. The TCR was taken from a human donor with ulcerative colitis or Crohn's disease, or a healthy co-twin of an affected twin (not recorded which). The CDR3 reads as follows: CASKHEVHTGELFF.